This T cell receptor beta chain was sequenced in a study of T-cell memory formation after mild COVID-19. Study at large: Largely, TCR clusters stayed within a single donor.

Each CDR3 protein gets one entry after TCRdb re-called the 5' RACE reads with MiXCR. The profile shows 250,000 to 350,000 distinct CDR3 sequences, about 13% of them singletons. V was cut by 4 bases and J by 6 bases, with 11 bases left in between. The length of the CDR3 is 12 residues. Looked up from germline, CDR1 is SGHRS and CDR2 is YFSETQ. The rearrangement uses TRBV5-1 and TRBJ2-7; D possibly matches TRBD1 or TRBD2 (6 bases each). The source material was PBMCs or a T cell subset sorted from them (not recorded which). This receptor was obtained from a young man who had mild COVID-19 (a few samples of this study predate the infection). Cell type and time point are not known. In nucleotides, the CDR3 is TGCGCCAGCAGCAGGGGGGAGTCCGAGCAGTACTTC. Protein: CASSRGESEQYF.